This T cell receptor beta chain was recorded in a study of follicular helper T cells after annual influenza vaccination. About the study: Days 0, 7 and 28 post-vaccination were the blood draw times. Study-wide points: ICOS+CD38+ cTfh clonality tracked population frequency, and its change tracked circulating plasmablast change. ICOS-CD38- cTfh most often held earlier Day 7 ICOS+CD38+ clones.

As for time point: 2014-2015 season, pre-vaccination. Sorted cTfh were non-naive CD4+CXCR5+PD-1+, either ICOS+CD38+ or ICOS-CD38-. Data came from immunoSEQ multiplex PCR; TCRdb stores just in-frame clones and leaves some out. Of 25,000 to 35,000 clones listed, about 82% are singletons. Trimming took 4 bases from V and 8 from J, leaving 18 bases between them. This CDR3 comprises 14 residues. CDR1 SGDLS and CDR2 YYNGEE come from the germline V gene. About this clone: Its antigen is not known.

The sequencing here drew on CXCR5+ CD38- circulating T follicular helper cells from blood, taken on the day of influenza vaccination. Specified subset: circulating Tfh, non-naive CD4+CXCR5+PD-1+ (ICOS+CD38+ or ICOS-CD38-). This clonotype was obtained from an adult who received the influenza vaccine. This chain joins TRBV9 and TRBJ1-2; D unresolved. The CDR3 DNA sequence: TGTGCCAGCAGCCCCCTACTAGTCTTCAACGGCTACACCTTC. Translating gives CASSPLLVFNGYTF.